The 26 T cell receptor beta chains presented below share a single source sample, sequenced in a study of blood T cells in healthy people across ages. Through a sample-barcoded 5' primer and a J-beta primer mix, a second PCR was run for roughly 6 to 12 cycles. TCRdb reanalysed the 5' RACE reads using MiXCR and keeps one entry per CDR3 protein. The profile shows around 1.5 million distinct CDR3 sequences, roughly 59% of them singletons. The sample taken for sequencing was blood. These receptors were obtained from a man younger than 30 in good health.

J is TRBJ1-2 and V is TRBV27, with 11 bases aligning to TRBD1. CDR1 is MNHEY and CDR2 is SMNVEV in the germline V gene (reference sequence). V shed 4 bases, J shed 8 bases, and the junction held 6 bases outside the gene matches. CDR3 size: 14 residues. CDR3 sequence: CASSSQDRGRGYTF. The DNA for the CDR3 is TGTGCCAGCAGTTCCCAGGACAGGGGGCGAGGCTACACCTTC.

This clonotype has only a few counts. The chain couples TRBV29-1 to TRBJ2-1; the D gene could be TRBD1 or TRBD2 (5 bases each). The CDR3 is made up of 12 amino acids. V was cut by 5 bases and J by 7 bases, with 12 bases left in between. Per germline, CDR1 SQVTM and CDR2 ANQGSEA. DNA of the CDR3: TGCAGCGTTACCCGGGACGGAAATGAGCAGTTCTTC. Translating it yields CSVTRDGNEQFF.

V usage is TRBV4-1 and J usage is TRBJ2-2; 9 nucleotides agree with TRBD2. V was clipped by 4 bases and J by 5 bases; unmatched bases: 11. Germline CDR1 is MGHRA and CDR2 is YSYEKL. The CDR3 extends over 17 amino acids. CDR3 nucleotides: TGCGCCAGCAGCCCCCACTCTAGCGGGGTAAAAACCGGGGAGCTGTTTTTT. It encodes CASSPHSSGVKTGELFF.

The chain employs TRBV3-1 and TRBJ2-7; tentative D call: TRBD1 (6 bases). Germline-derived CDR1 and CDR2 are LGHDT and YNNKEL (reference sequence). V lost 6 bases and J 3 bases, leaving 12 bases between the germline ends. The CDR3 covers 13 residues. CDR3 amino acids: CASSKQGFYEQYF. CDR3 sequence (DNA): TGTGCCAGCAGTAAACAGGGTTTCTACGAGCAGTACTTC.

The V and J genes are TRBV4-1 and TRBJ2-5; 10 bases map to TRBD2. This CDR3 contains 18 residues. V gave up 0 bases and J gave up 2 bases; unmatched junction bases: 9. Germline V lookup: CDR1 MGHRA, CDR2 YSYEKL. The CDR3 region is CASSQEPSGRGIQETQYF. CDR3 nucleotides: TGCGCCAGCAGCCAAGAGCCTAGCGGGAGAGGGATTCAAGAGACCCAGTACTTC.

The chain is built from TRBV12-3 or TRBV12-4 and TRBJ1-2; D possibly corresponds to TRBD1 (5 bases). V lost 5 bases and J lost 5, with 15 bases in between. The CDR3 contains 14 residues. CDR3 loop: CASSPTTEGYGYTF. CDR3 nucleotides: TGTGCCAGCAGTCCTACGACAGAGGGGTATGGCTACACCTTC.

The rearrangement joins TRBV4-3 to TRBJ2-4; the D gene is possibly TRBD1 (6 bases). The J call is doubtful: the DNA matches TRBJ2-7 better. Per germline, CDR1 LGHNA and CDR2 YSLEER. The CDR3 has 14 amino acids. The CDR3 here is CASSQSRGPYEQYF. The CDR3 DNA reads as TGCGCCAGCAGCCAAAGCAGGGGACCCTACGAGCAGTACTTC.

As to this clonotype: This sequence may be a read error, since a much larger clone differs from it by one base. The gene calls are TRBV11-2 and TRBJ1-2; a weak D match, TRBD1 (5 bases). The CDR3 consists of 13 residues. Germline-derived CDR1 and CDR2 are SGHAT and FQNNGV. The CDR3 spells CAGSLGGANGYTF. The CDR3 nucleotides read TGTGCCGGCAGCTTAGGAGGGGCAAATGGCTACACCTTC.

Here the CDR3 reads CASSLYGTTGNEQFF. CDR3 sequence (DNA): TGTGCCAGCAGCTTATATGGGACTACGGGGAATGAGCAGTTCTTC. V and J are TRBV11-1 and TRBJ2-1; 7 bases agree with TRBD2. Germline CDR1 reads SGHAT; CDR2 reads FQDESV (reference sequence). V lost 2 bases, J lost 7 bases, and 8 bases stayed unmatched. There are 15 residues in the CDR3.

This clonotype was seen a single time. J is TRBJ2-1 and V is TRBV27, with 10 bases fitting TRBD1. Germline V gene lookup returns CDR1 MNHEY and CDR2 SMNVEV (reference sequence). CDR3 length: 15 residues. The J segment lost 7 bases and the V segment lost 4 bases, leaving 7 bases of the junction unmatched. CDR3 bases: TGTGCCAGCAGTTCTCGACAGGGGGCGCAGAATGAGCAGTTCTTC. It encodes CASSSRQGAQNEQFF.

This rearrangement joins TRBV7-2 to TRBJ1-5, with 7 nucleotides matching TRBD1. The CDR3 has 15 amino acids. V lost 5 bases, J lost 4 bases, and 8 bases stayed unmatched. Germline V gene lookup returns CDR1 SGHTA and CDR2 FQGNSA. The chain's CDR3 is CASSVTGVDNQPQHF. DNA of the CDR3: TGTGCCAGCAGCGTAACAGGGGTGGATAATCAGCCCCAGCATTTT.

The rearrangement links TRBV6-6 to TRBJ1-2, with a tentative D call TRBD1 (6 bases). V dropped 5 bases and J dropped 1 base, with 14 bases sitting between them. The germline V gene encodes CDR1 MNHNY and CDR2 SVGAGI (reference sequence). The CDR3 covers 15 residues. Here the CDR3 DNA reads TGTGCCAGCAGTAATGGACAGATCGATAACTATGGCTACACCTTC. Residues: CASSNGQIDNYGYTF.

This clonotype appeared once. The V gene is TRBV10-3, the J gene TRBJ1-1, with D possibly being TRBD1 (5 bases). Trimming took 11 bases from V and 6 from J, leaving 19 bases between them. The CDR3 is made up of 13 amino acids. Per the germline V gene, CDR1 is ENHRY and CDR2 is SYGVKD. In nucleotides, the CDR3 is TGTGCCGTCACCGGGGGGGGGTTACCTGAAGCTTTCTTT. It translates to CAVTGGGLPEAFF.

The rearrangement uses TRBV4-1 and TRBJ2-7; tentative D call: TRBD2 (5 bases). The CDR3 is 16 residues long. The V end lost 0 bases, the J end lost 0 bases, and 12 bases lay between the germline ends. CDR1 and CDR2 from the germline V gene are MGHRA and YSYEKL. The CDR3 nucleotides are TGCGCCAGCAGCCAAGAAAGTGCGGGTATCTCCTACGAGCAGTACTTC. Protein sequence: CASSQESAGISYEQYF.

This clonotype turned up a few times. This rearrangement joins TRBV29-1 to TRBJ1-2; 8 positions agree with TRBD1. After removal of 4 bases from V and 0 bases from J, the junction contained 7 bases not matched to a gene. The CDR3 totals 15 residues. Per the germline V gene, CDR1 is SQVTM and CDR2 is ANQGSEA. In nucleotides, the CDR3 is TGCAGCGTTGCATCCCAGGGGGCCGCTAACTATGGCTACACCTTC. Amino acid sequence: CSVASQGAANYGYTF.

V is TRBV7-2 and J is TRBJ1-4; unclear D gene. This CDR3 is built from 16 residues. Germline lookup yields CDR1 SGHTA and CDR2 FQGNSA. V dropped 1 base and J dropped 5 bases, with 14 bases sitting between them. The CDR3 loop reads CASSLGGATGNEKLFF. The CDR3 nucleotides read TGTGCCAGCAGCTTAGGGGGAGCGACGGGAAATGAAAAACTGTTTTTT.

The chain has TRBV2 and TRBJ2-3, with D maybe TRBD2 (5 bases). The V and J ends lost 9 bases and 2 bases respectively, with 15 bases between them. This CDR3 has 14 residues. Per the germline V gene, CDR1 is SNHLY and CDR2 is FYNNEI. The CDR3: CASTRRHNTDTQYF. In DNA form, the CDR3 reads TGTGCCAGTACCCGGAGGCACAACACAGATACGCAGTATTTT.

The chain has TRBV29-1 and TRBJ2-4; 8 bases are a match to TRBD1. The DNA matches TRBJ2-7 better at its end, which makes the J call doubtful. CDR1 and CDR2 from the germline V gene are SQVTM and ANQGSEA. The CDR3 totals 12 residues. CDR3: CSVRGQGYEQYF. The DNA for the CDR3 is TGCAGCGTTCGTGGACAGGGCTACGAGCAGTACTTC.

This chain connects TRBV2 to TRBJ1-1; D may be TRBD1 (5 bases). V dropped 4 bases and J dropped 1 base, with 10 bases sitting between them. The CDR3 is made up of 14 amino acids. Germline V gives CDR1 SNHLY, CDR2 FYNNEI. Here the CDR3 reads CASSGITGNTEAFF. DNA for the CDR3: TGTGCCAGCAGTGGAATCACAGGGAACACTGAAGCTTTCTTT.

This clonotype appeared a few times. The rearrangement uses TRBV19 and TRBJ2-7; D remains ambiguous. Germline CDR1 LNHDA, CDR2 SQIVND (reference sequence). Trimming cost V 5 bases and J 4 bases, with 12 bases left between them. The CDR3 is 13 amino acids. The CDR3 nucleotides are TGTGCCAGTAGTCGCGGTGTTCCGTACGAGCAGTACTTC. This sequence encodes CASSRGVPYEQYF.

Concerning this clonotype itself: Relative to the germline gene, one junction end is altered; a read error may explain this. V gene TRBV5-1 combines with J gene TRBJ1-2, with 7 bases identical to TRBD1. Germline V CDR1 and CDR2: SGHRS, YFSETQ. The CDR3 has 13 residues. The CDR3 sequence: CASSLGQGYGHTF. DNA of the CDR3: TGCGCCAGCAGCTTGGGACAGGGCTATGGCCACACCTTC.

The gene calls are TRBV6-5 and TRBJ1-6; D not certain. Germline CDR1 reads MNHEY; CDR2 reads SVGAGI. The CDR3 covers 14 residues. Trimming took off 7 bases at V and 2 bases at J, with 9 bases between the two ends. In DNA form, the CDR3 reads TGTGCCAGCACCGGAGCCCCCTATAATTCACCCCTCCACTTT. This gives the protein CASTGAPYNSPLHF.

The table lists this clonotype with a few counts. The CDR3 bases are TGTGCCAGCAGTCCGACTGCCCACGAGCAGTACTTC. Translating gives CASSPTAHEQYF. J is TRBJ2-1 and V is TRBV27; D unresolved. With the DNA end fitting TRBJ2-7 better, the J assignment may be wrong. The CDR3 sequence is 12 residues long. Germline V CDR1 and CDR2: MNHEY, SMNVEV (reference sequence).

This CDR3 is CASSAVQGAYEQYF. In DNA form, the CDR3 reads TGCGCCAGCAGCGCCGTTCAGGGTGCCTACGAGCAGTACTTC. J is TRBJ2-5 and V is TRBV5-1; tentative D call: TRBD1 (5 bases). TRBJ2-7 explains the end of the DNA better; the J call may be wrong. Germline V CDR1 and CDR2: SGHRS, YFSETQ. The CDR3 is 14 residues long.

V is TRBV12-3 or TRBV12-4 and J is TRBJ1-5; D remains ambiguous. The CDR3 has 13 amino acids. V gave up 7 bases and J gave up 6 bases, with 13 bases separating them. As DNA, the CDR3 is TGTGCCAGCACCACCCTGCGGGGTCAGCCCCAGCATTTT. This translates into CASTTLRGQPQHF.

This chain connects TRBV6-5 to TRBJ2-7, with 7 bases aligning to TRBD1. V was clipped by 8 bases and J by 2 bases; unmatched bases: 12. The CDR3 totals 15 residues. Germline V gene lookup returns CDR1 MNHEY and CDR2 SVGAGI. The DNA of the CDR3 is TGTGCCAGCCGGGATCGGGGCAGGGGGACCTACGAGCAGTACTTC. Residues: CASRDRGRGTYEQYF.